The rows below give T cell receptor beta chains drawn from one sample of a study of brain T cells in children with intractable seizures. The data were produced by immunoSEQ multiplex PCR, yet TCRdb's version contains in-frame clones alone and is incomplete. Among 62,000 or so clones listed, roughly 95% were seen once. The specimen comprised peripheral blood, sampled at surgery. Every receptor here comes from a boy under two years old with focal cortical dysplasia and intractable seizures. CDR3s leave out the opening cysteine and the closing phenylalanine or tryptophan. Each record gives: CDR3 protein, clone size, V gene, J gene. The size of a clone is reported for some rows only, either as once, few or many, or as a class for expanded clones.

ASSIRAATSTDTQY	NA	TRBV19	TRBJ2-3
ASTRDRGEYEQY	NA	TRBV6-6	TRBJ2-7
ASTPRQPNQPQH	NA	TRBV28	TRBJ1-5
ASSLSGQAIWGYGYT	once	TRBV28	TRBJ1-2
ASSMRRNSYNEQF	NA	TRBV19	TRBJ2-1
ASSLNHLAGGPYNEQF	once	TRBV6-2/TRBV6-3	TRBJ2-1
ASSRARDSIYEQY	NA	TRBV19	TRBJ2-7
ASRPAGTASNYGYT	NA	TRBV3-1/TRBV3-2	TRBJ1-2
ASSPSVDSYGYT	NA	TRBV4-2	TRBJ1-2
ASSYGTSGRSAQY	NA	TRBV7-3	TRBJ2-3
ASSSGTPGAF	NA	TRBV28	TRBJ1-1
ASSQVLAGVNEQF	NA	TRBV4-1	TRBJ2-1
ASSPPSRDSLH	NA	TRBV4-2	TRBJ2-3
AISKRGGETQY	NA	TRBV10-3	TRBJ2-5
ASSKTGLQETQY	NA	TRBV2	TRBJ2-5
ASYQRGSYTYEQY	NA	TRBV6-5	TRBJ2-7
ASSVVLADTQY	NA	TRBV9	TRBJ2-3
ASSLQGGQPQH	NA	TRBV6-5	TRBJ1-5
ASSLGARETQY	NA	TRBV12-3/TRBV12-4	TRBJ2-5
ASSLSGTSGSIYEQY	NA	TRBV7-2	TRBJ2-7
ASSLQGPFYNSPLH	NA	TRBV7-2	TRBJ1-6
ASSPRQEGYGYT	NA	TRBV18	TRBJ1-2
ASSPRTSGGRGQF	NA	TRBV7-2	TRBJ2-1
ASSQTGYNSPLH	NA	TRBV7-8	TRBJ1-6
ASSTSGRVVVTDTQY	once	TRBV11-2	TRBJ2-3
ASSSYSNQPQH	NA	TRBV27	TRBJ1-5
ASSPPEGFYNEQF	NA	TRBV7-6	TRBJ2-1
ASSPETGVYGYT	NA	TRBV28	TRBJ1-2
ASSLDRGGYT	NA	TRBV5-4	TRBJ1-2
ASSLVGQGAGKLF	NA	TRBV5-4	TRBJ1-4
AISESTGTSGAHNEQF	NA	TRBV10-3	TRBJ2-1
ASSDGSRAEGAEKLF	NA	TRBV6-4	TRBJ1-4
ASGPQGETQY	NA	TRBV12-5	TRBJ2-5
ASSPERINTGELF	NA	TRBV4-3	TRBJ2-2
ASSPPRGVNEQF	NA	TRBV5-1	TRBJ2-1
ASSQDKGSQY	once	TRBV4-3	TRBJ2-5
ASSPDRGRLDNTGELF	NA	TRBV6-2/TRBV6-3	TRBJ2-2
ASSQGLAEYTGELF	NA	TRBV4-2	TRBJ2-2
ASSIDRATNSPLH	NA	TRBV19	TRBJ1-6
ASSEGVTPPRD	NA	TRBV2	TRBJ2-7
ASGLGNRGILSDTQY	NA	TRBV12-5	TRBJ2-3
ASSQDTPAGQETQY	once	TRBV3-1/TRBV3-2	TRBJ2-5